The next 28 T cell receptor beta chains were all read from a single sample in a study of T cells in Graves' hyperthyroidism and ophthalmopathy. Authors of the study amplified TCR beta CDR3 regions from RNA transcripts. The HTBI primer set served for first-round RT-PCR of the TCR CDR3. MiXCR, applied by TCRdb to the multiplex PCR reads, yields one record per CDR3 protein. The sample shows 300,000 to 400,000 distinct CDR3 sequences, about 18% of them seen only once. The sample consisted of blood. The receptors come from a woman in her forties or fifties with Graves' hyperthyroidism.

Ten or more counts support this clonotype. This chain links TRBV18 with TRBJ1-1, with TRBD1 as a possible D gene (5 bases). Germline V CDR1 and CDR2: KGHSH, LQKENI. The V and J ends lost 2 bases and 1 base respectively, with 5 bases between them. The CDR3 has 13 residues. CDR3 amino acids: CASSPTGNTEAFF. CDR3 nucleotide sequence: TGTGCCAGCTCACCAACAGGGAACACTGAAGCTTTCTTT.

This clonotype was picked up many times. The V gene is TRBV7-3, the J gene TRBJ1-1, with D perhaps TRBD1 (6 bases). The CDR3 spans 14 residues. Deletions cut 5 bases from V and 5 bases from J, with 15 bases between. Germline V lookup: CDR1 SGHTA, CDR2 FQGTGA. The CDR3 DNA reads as TGTGCCAGCAGCCCGACCGGGACAAGTACTGAAGCTTTCTTT. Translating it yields CASSPTGTSTEAFF.

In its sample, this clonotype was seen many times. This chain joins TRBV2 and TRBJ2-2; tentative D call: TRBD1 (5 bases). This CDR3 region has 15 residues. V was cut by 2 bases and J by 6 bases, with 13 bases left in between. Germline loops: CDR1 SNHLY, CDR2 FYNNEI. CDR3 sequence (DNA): TGTGCCAGCAGTGAACAGGGAATGGAAGCCGGGGAGCTGTTTTTT. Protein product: CASSEQGMEAGELFF.

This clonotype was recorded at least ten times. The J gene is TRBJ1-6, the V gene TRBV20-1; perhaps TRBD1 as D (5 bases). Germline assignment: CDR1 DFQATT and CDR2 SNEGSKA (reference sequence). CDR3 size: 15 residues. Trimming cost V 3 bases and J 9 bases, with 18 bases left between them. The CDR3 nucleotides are TGCAGTGCTAGTCCTCAGGCAGGGCTGGGTTCACCCCTCCACTTT. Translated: CSASPQAGLGSPLHF.

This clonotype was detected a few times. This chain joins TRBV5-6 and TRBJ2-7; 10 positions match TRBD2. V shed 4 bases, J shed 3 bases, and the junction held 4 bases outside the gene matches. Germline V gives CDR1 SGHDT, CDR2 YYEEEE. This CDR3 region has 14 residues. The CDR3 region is CASSKLAGHYEQYV. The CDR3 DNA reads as TGTGCCAGCAGCAAACTAGCGGGGCACTACGAGCAGTACGTC.

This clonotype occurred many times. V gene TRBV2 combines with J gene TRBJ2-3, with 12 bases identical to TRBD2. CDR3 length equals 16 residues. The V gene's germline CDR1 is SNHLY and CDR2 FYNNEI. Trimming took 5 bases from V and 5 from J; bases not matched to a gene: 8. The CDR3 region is CASSPPGLAGGDTQYF. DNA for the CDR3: TGTGCCAGCAGTCCACCGGGACTAGCGGGTGGAGATACGCAGTATTTT.

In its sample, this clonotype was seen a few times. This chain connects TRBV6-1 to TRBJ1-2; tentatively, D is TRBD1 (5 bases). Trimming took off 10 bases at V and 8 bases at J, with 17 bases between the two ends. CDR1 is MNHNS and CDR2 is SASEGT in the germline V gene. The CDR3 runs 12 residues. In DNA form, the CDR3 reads TGTGCCACAGTAGGGGACGGTGCCGGCTACACCTTC. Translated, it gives CATVGDGAGYTF.

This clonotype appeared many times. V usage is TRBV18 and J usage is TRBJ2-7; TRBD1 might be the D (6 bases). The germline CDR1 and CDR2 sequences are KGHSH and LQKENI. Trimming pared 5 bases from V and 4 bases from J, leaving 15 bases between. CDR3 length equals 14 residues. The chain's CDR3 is CASSSSGHIYEQYF. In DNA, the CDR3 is TGTGCCAGCTCATCTTCGGGACACATTTACGAGCAGTACTTC.

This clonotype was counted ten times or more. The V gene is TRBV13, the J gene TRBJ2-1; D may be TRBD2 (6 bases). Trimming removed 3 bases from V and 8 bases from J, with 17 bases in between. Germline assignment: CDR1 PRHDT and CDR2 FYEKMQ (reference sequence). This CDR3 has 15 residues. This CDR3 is CASSFRTIDHDEQFF. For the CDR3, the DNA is TGTGCCAGCAGCTTCCGGACTATCGACCACGATGAGCAGTTCTTC.

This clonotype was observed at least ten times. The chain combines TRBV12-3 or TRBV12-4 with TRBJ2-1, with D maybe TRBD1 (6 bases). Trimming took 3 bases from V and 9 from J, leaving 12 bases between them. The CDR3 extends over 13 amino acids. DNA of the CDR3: TGTGCCAGCAGTTTCGGTTCCAGGGGTGAGCAGTTCTTC. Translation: CASSFGSRGEQFF.

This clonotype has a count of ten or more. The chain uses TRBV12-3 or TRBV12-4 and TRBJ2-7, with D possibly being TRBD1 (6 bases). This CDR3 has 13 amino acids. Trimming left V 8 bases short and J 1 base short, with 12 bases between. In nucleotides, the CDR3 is TGTGCCAGCCGGGACACATTATCCTACGAGCAGTACTTC. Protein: CASRDTLSYEQYF.

CDR3 amino acids: CSASLDRGNEQFF. CDR3 coding DNA: TGCAGTGCTTCTTTGGACAGGGGCAATGAGCAGTTCTTC. The V call is TRBV20-1, the J call TRBJ2-1; TRBD1 agrees at 9 bases. Germline lookup yields CDR1 DFQATT and CDR2 SNEGSKA (reference sequence). Trimming took 5 bases from V and 6 from J; bases not matched to a gene: 5. The CDR3 contains 13 residues.

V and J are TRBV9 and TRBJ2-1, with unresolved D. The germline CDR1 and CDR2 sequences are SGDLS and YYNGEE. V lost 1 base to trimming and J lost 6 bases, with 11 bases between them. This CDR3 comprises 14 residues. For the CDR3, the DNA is TGTGCCAGCAGCGTAACCATCCTAGGCAATGAGCAGTTCTTC. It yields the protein CASSVTILGNEQFF.

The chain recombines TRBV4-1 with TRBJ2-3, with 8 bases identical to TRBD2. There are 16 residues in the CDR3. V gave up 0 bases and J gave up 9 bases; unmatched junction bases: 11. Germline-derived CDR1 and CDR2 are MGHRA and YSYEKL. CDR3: CASSQEGTRAGGTQYF. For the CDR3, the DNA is TGCGCCAGCAGCCAAGAAGGGACTAGGGCCGGGGGGACGCAGTATTTT.

CDR3 sequence: CASGEAVNTEAFF. CDR3 coding DNA: TGCGCCAGCGGAGAAGCGGTGAACACTGAAGCTTTCTTT. The chain recombines TRBV5-1 with TRBJ1-1; D is unclear. The CDR3 loop spans 13 amino acids. With 7 bases removed from V and 0 bases from J, the gap between germline ends came to 10 bases. CDR1 is SGHRS and CDR2 is YFSETQ in the germline V gene.

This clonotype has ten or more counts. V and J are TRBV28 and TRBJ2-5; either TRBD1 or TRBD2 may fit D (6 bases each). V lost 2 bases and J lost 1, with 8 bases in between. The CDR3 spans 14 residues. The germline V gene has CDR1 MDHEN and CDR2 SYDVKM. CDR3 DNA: TGTGCCAGCAGTTTAGGGGGGCGCCAAGAGACCCAGTACTTC. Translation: CASSLGGRQETQYF.

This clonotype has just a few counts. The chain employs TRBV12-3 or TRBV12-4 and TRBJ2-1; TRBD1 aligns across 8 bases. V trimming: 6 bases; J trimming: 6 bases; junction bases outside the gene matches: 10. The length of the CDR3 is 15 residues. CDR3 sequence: CASSGDRGYGNEQFF. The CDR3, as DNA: TGTGCCAGCAGCGGTGACAGGGGATATGGCAATGAGCAGTTCTTC.

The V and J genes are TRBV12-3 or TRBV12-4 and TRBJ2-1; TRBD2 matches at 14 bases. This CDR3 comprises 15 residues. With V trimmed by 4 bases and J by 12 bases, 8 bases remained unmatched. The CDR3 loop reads CASSSMGLAGVVQFF. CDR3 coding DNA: TGTGCCAGCAGTTCAATGGGACTAGCGGGAGTAGTGCAGTTCTTC.

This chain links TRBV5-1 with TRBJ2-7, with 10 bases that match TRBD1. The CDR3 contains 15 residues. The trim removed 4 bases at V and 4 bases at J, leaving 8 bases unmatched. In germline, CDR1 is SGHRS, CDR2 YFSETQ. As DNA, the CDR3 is TGCGCCAGCAGCAATAATCCGGGACAGGGGTACGAGCAGTACTTC. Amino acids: CASSNNPGQGYEQYF.

CDR3 sequence reads: CASSVVGASAEAFF. CDR3 coding DNA: TGTGCCAGCAGCGTAGTGGGGGCGTCCGCTGAAGCTTTCTTT. J is TRBJ1-1 and V is TRBV9, with TRBD1 as a possible D gene (6 bases). The CDR3 contains 14 residues. V lost 0 bases, J lost 6 bases, and 12 bases lay in between. The germline gives CDR1 SGDLS, CDR2 YYNGEE. The variable domain in full, with the rest retrieved from reference TRBV9 and TRBJ1-1, is DSGVTQTPKHLITATGQRVTLRCSPRSGDLSVYWYQQSLDQGLQFLIQYYNGEERAKGNILERFSAQQFPDLHSELNLSSLELGDSALYFCASSVVGASAEAFFGQGTRLTVV.

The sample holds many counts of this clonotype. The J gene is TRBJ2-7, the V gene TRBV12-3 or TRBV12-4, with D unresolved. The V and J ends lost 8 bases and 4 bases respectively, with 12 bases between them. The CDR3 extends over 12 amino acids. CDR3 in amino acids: CASLGNSYEQYF. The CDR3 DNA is TGTGCCAGCTTGGGGAATTCGTACGAGCAGTACTTC.

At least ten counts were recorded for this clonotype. The CDR3 DNA reads as TGTGCCAGCAGTGGTGAGACAGGGGCATATCAGCCCCAGCATTTT. Translating gives CASSGETGAYQPQHF. The V gene is TRBV6-1, the J gene TRBJ1-5, with TRBD1 matching over 8 bases. There are 15 residues in the CDR3. Germline CDR1 reads MNHNS; CDR2 reads SASEGT. The V segment lost 4 bases and the J segment 5 bases; nucleotides outside the gene matches: 7.

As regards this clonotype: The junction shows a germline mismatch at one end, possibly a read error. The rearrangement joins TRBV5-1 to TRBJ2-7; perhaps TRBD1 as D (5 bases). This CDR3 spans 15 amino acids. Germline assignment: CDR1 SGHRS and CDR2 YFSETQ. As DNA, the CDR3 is TGTGCCAGCAGCGAGACAGAGATGGGCTTCTACGAGCAGTACTTC. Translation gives CASSETEMGFYEQYF.

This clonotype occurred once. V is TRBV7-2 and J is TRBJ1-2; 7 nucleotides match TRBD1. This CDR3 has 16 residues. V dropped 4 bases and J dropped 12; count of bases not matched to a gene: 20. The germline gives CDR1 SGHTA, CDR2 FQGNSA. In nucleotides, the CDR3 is TGTGCCAGCAGCTCAAACCCGACAGGGCTCGGGGGGGGCCACACCTTC. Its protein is CASSSNPTGLGGGHTF.

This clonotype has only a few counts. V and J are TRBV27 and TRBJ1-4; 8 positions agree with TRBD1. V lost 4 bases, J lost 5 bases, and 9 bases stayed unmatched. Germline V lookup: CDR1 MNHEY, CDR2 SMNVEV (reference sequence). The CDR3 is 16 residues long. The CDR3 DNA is TGTGCCAGCAGTTATTCCAGGGGGCCACTAAATGAAAAACTGTTTTTT. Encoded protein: CASSYSRGPLNEKLFF.

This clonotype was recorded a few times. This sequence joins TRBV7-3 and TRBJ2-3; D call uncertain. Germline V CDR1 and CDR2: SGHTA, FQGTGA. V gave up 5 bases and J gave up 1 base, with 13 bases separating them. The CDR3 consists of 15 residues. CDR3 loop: CASSLGPQRTDTQYF. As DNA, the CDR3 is TGTGCCAGCAGCCTCGGGCCTCAGCGCACAGATACGCAGTATTTT.

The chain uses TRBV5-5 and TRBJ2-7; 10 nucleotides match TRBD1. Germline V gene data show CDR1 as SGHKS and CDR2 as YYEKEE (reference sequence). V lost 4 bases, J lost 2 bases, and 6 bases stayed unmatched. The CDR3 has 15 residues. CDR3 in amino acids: CASSEDRGKAYEQYF. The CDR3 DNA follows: TGTGCCAGCAGCGAGGACAGGGGGAAGGCCTACGAGCAGTACTTC.

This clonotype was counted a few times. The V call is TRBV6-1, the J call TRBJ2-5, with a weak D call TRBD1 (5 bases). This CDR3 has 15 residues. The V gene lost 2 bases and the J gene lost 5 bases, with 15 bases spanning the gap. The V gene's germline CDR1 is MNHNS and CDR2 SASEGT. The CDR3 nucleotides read TGTGCCAGCAGTGAACAGACAAGGGGCGTCGAGACCCAGTACTTC. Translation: CASSEQTRGVETQYF.